Included here is one T cell receptor (beta chain) sequence, with context. These data originate in a study of control samples from healthy donors and cancer patients. Profiling relied on immunoSEQ multiplex PCR, and the TCRdb table lists in-frame clones only, not all of them. Here the sample spans approximately 99,000 clones, approximately 84% being singletons. Germline CDR1 and CDR2: MNHEY and SVGAGI. The V end lost 8 bases, the J end lost 3 bases, and 8 bases lay between the germline ends. This CDR3 comprises 11 residues. The specimen sequenced was blood. J is TRBJ2-7 and V is TRBV6-5; D may match TRBD1 or TRBD2 (6 bases each). The receptor was derived from a man younger than 35 in good health. The CDR3 DNA reads as TGTGCCAGCGAGGGGGGCTACGAGCAGTACTTC. This sequence encodes CASEGGYEQYF.